This entry is about one T cell receptor beta chain. Antigen unknown. The data belong to a study of identical twins. Study conclusions and caveats: Diverse VJ usage suggested most zero-insertion clonotypes were not invariant T cells. Twins' surplus sharing was weaker for beta out-of-frame sequences. Fewer insertions characterized abundant cord blood beta clonotypes, whereas memory repertoires showed none.

TCRdb ran MiXCR on the 5' RACE reads and lists one entry per CDR3 protein. The sample has around 530,000 distinct CDR3 sequences; over 12% are singletons. Trimming left V 2 bases short and J 1 base short, with 15 bases between. The CDR3 has 16 residues. Germline values: CDR1 SGHKS, CDR2 YYEKEE (reference sequence). The same specimen was also included in a second study, on yellow fever vaccine responses in identical twins.

The genes are TRBV5-5 and TRBJ2-5, with D uncertain. The specimen was CD4+ T cells sorted from blood. The receptor was isolated from a woman under 30 in good health. The chain's CDR3 is CASSFPGLGSQETQYF. Here the CDR3 DNA reads TGTGCCAGCAGCTTTCCGGGCCTCGGATCCCAAGAGACCCAGTACTTC.